The 15 T cell receptor beta chains presented below share a single source sample, sequenced in a study of T cell changes during pregnancy in multiple sclerosis. Assay used: immunoSEQ multiplex PCR; TCRdb lists only in-frame clones, some missing. The sample carries about 28,000 clones, 80% to 90% recorded once. The specimen comprised CD4+ T cells from peripheral blood mononuclear cells, sampled in the second trimester of pregnancy. The receptor set was obtained from a female donor with multiple sclerosis, enrolled in a pregnancy study.

The genes are TRBV5-4 and TRBJ2-1; TRBD2 agrees at 11 bases. Germline trimming cut 0 bases from V and 5 bases from J; bases unmatched to any gene: 1. This CDR3 contains 15 residues. The V gene's germline CDR1 is SGHNT and CDR2 YYREEE (reference sequence). The CDR3 here is CASSLGGLADNEQFF. The DNA of the CDR3 is TGTGCCAGCAGCTTGGGGGGACTAGCGGACAATGAGCAGTTCTTC.

V and J are TRBV12-5 and TRBJ1-1; D might be TRBD1 (6 bases). Germline V gives CDR1 LGHNT, CDR2 FRNRAP. Trimming removed 1 base from V and 0 bases from J, with 18 bases in between. The CDR3 contains 18 residues. CDR3 sequence (DNA): TGTGCTAGTGGTTTGGCCCGGACAGCCCTTCTACTGAACACTGAAGCTTTCTTT. Translation gives CASGLARTALLLNTEAFF.

This rearrangement joins TRBV19 to TRBJ1-4; 11 bases line up with TRBD1. Per germline, CDR1 LNHDA and CDR2 SQIVND (reference sequence). The CDR3 runs to 17 residues. The ends lost 3 bases at V and 0 bases at J; junction bases unmatched: 3. DNA for the CDR3: TGTGCCAGTAGTATGGGACAGGGGGTAGCAACTAATGAAAAACTGTTTTTT. Translating it yields CASSMGQGVATNEKLFF. Complete variable domain (other parts from reference TRBV19 and TRBJ1-4): DGGITQSPKYLFRKEGQNVTLSCEQNLNHDAMYWYRQDPGQGLRLIYYSQIVNDFQKGDIAEGYSVSREKKESFPLTVTSAQKNPTAFYLCASSMGQGVATNEKLFFGSGTQLSVL.

The rearrangement joins TRBV11-2 to TRBJ2-1; 11 bases are a match to TRBD2. The CDR3 extends over 15 amino acids. Losses at the gene ends were 6 bases for V and 3 bases for J; bases not matched to a gene: 4. Germline loops: CDR1 SGHAT, CDR2 FQNNGV. CDR3 residues: CASRKLAGDYNEQFF. The CDR3 nucleotides are TGTGCCAGCAGGAAACTAGCGGGGGACTACAATGAGCAGTTCTTC.

The chain has TRBV15 and TRBJ2-5; 14 bases fit TRBD2. Trimming took 9 bases from V and 2 from J; bases not matched to a gene: 2. The CDR3 spans 14 residues. The germline CDR1 and CDR2 sequences are LNHNV and YYDKDF (reference sequence). Here the CDR3 reads CATRTSGGQETQYF. CDR3 coding DNA: TGTGCCACGAGGACTAGCGGGGGGCAAGAGACCCAGTACTTC.

V and J are TRBV11-2 and TRBJ2-7; the match to TRBD1 covers 11 bases. Losses at the gene ends were 4 bases for V and 3 bases for J; bases not matched to a gene: 5. The CDR3 is made up of 15 amino acids. The germline gives CDR1 SGHAT, CDR2 FQNNGV. The CDR3 sequence: CASSSQGTGGYEQYF. The CDR3 nucleotides read TGTGCCAGCAGCTCCCAGGGGACAGGGGGCTACGAGCAGTACTTC.

The J gene is TRBJ2-1, the V gene TRBV5-4, with D maybe TRBD1 (6 bases). The CDR3 has 13 amino acids. V dropped 0 bases and J dropped 5 bases, with 6 bases sitting between them. The germline CDR1 and CDR2 sequences are SGHNT and YYREEE (reference sequence). The CDR3 DNA is TGTGCCAGCAGCTTGGGACAGGACAATGAGCAGTTCTTC. This codes for CASSLGQDNEQFF.

The J gene is TRBJ2-3, the V gene TRBV18; TRBD2 agrees at 11 bases. Germline CDR1 and CDR2: KGHSH and LQKENI. The length of the CDR3 is 15 residues. The V and J ends lost 3 bases and 5 bases, in that order; junction bases with no gene match: 4. CDR3 sequence (DNA): TGTGCCAGCTCACCCACGCTAGCGGGAGGAGATACGCAGTATTTT. Its translation: CASSPTLAGGDTQYF.

The chain combines TRBV28 with TRBJ1-2, with TRBD1 as a possible D gene (5 bases). Germline values: CDR1 MDHEN, CDR2 SYDVKM. Trimming took 3 bases from V and 4 from J, leaving 15 bases between them. This CDR3 has 15 residues. The CDR3 loop reads CASSLGGDRSYGYTF. DNA for the CDR3: TGTGCCAGCAGTTTGGGGGGGGATAGAAGCTATGGCTACACCTTC.

The chain is built from TRBV7-3 and TRBJ2-5, with D possibly TRBD1 on 5 matching bases. Per germline, CDR1 SGHTA and CDR2 FQGTGA. Trimming removed 4 bases at V and 11 bases at J, with 17 bases between. This CDR3 has 13 amino acids. CDR3 amino acids: CASSWKGSSEQYF. The CDR3 DNA sequence: TGTGCCAGCAGCTGGAAGGGGTCTTCAGAGCAGTACTTC.

The chain joins TRBV19 to TRBJ1-4; D not resolved. This CDR3 contains 14 residues. The ends were cut back, 7 bases at V and 4 bases at J, with 13 bases in the middle. CDR1 is LNHDA and CDR2 is SQIVND in the germline V gene (reference sequence). The CDR3 nucleotides are TGTGCCAGTAAGTCTGGCAGGCTTAATGAAAAACTGTTTTTT. It codes for CASKSGRLNEKLFF.

The rearrangement joins TRBV6-6 to TRBJ1-2, with a possible D match to TRBD1 (6 bases). Germline loops: CDR1 MNHNY, CDR2 SVGAGI (reference sequence). The CDR3 is 14 residues long. The V and J ends lost 9 bases and 4 bases respectively, with 18 bases between them. As DNA, the CDR3 is TGTGCCAGTTCACCCCGGACAGTCCTCTATGGCTACACCTTC. Its protein product is CASSPRTVLYGYTF.

This clone was seen a single time. V is TRBV28 and J is TRBJ2-1; 12 positions agree with TRBD2. Germline V CDR1 and CDR2: MDHEN, SYDVKM. The V and J ends lost 5 bases and 11 bases, in that order; junction bases with no gene match: 16. The CDR3 contains 17 residues. This chain's CDR3 is CASSPSHGLAGGHKQFF. CDR3 bases: TGTGCCAGCAGTCCCTCCCATGGTCTAGCGGGGGGGCATAAGCAGTTCTTC. The entire variable domain, with the rest obtained from reference TRBV28 and TRBJ2-1, is as follows: DVKVTQSSRYLVKRTGEKVFLECVQDMDHENMFWYRQDPGLGLRLIYFSYDVKMKEKGDIPEGYSVSREKKERFSLILESASTNQTSMYLCASSPSHGLAGGHKQFFGPGTRLTVL.

The genes are TRBV10-3 and TRBJ2-5; 10 bases line up with TRBD1. CDR3 length equals 16 residues. Looked up from germline, CDR1 is ENHRY and CDR2 is SYGVKD. V trimming: 2 bases; J trimming: 5 bases; junction bases outside the gene matches: 8. The CDR3 DNA follows: TGTGCCATCAGTGAGGCGGGGACAGGGGTGAAGGAGACCCAGTACTTC. It specifies CAISEAGTGVKETQYF.

The CDR3 spells CASVLQGAGNTIYF. The CDR3 DNA is TGTGCCAGCGTACTACAGGGGGCGGGAAACACCATATATTTT. V and J are TRBV2 and TRBJ1-3; TRBD1 matches at 9 bases. This CDR3 region has 14 residues. Germline CDR1 reads SNHLY; CDR2 reads FYNNEI. V lost 8 bases to trimming and J lost 4 bases; unmatched junction nucleotides: 6.